Detailed here is one T cell receptor beta chain. The data stem from a study of blood T cell repertoires in COVID-19. CDR1 and CDR2 from the germline V gene are MDHEN and SYDVKM. Trimming took 6 bases from V and 2 from J, leaving 16 bases between them. The CDR3 is made up of 15 amino acids. Some clones are missing from TCRdb's copy, which holds only in-frame ones; the method was immunoSEQ multiplex PCR. The sample carries around 110,000 clones, 70% to 85% recorded once. The chain is built from TRBV28 and TRBJ2-5; D is perhaps TRBD1 (7 bases). Sequenced: peripheral blood. The TCR originated in a man in his 70s with active or convalescent COVID-19. The CDR3 DNA is TGTGCCAGCAGAAAGGAGGGGGCGCGTCAAGAGACCCAGTACTTC. This codes for CASRKEGARQETQYF.